This section outlines one TCR beta chain sequence together with its context. The input for sorted-subset replicate PCRs was around 0.2 ug DNA, around 30,000 T cell genomes. Measured with immunoSEQ multiplex PCR; TCRdb has only the in-frame clones, and not every one. This sample has some 2,500,000 clones, with about 90% found just once. The CDR3 has 16 amino acids. Germline-derived CDR1 and CDR2 are SGHAT and FQNNGV. V was clipped by 5 bases and J by 7 bases; unmatched bases: 12. This specimen comes from a study of shared clonotypes between healthy human individuals. CD4+ cell separation produced CD45RA+ naive and CD45RA-negative memory subsets.

The chain employs TRBV11-2 and TRBJ2-3; 10 bases fit TRBD2. The receptor was derived from a man between 18 and 29 years old in good health. Some clones in this sample may be carry-over from other donors' samples. Material: naive CD4+ T cells from PBMCs. Subset specified: CD45RA+ positively selected. CDR3 nucleotides: TGTGCCAGCAGCCCACGTTCCCTAGCGGGAGCATATACGCAGTATTTT. Protein product: CASSPRSLAGAYTQYF.